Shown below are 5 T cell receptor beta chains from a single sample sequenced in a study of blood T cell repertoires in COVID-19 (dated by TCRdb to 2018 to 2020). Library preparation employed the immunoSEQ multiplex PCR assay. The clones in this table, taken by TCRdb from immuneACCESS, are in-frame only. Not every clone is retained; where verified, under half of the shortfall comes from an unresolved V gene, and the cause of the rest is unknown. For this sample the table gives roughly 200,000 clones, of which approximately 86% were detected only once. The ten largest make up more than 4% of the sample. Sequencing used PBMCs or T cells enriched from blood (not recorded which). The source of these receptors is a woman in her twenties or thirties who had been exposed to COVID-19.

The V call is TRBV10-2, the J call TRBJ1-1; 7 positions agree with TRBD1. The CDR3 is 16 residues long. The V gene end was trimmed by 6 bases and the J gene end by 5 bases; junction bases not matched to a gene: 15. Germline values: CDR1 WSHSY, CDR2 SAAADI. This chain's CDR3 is CASSQITGDGGTEAFF. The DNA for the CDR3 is TGCGCCAGCAGCCAAATCACAGGGGATGGAGGTACTGAAGCTTTCTTT.

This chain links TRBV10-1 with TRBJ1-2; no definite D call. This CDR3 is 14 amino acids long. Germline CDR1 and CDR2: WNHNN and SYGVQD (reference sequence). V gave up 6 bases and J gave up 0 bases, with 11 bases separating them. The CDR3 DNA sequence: TGCGCCAGCAGCTGGAGGGCAGCTAACTATGGCTACACCTTC. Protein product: CASSWRAANYGYTF.

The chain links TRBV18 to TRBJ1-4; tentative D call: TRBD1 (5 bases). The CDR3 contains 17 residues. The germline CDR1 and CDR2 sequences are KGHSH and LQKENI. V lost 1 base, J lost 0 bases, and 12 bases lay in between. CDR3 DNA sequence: TGTGCCAGCTCACCACAGGGGCCCAGTGCAACTAATGAAAAACTGTTTTTT. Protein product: CASSPQGPSATNEKLFF. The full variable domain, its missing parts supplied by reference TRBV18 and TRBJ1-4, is NAGVMQNPRHLVRRRGQEARLRCSPMKGHSHVYWYRQLPEEGLKFMVYLQKENIIDESGMPKERFSAEFPKEGPSILRIQQVVRGDSAAYFCASSPQGPSATNEKLFFGSGTQLSVL.

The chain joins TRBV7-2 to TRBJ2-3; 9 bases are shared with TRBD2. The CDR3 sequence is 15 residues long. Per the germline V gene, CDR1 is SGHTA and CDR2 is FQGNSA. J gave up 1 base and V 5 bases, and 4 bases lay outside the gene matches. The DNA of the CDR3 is TGTGCCAGCAGCCGGGGGACTAGCCGCACAGATACGCAGTATTTT. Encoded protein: CASSRGTSRTDTQYF.

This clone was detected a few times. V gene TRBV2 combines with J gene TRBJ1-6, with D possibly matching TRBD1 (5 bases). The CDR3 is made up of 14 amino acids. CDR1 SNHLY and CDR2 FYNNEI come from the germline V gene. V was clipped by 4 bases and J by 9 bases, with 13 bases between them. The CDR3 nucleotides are TGTGCCAGCAGTGTGGAAGGGGCGGTTTCACCCCTCCACTTT. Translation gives CASSVEGAVSPLHF.